This T cell receptor (beta chain) originates from a study of human T cells and chemical hapten exposure (dated by TCRdb to 2020 to 2022). Regarding the complete study: For sensitization, 2% DPC in acetone was applied to a 2 cm by 2 cm area of upper inner arm skin. Patch testing was performed on the upper back with Finn chambers containing 0.01% DPC, and the patch tests were scored after 6 days according to International Contact Dermatitis Research Group standards. Around 30 alopecia patients provided blood for TCR sequencing at one to four time points (pre-sensitization, 2, 6 and 24 weeks). Weekly therapeutic DPC doses were additionally applied to the scalp of patients throughout the roughly 22-week study period. The patient cohort, mostly female, included alopecia areata with under or over 50% scalp involvement, alopecia totalis and alopecia universalis. The libraries were sequenced as a pool, and the TCR yield per sample differed mostly because of small variations in library volumes within the pool. Blood was sampled from patients pre-sensitization (week 0) and at 2, 6 and about 24 weeks after DPC sensitization. Peripheral blood TCR repertoire changes were tracked in vivo in alopecia patients during primary and secondary sensitization to the hapten diphenylcyclopropenone (DPC). On the study overall, not on this receptor specifically: Repeated subsampling changed both the strength of the expansion versus patch-test correlation and the threshold at which that correlation became significant. DPC sensitization did not change how many TCRs were above 1 in 1000 frequency, and no evidence was found of alterations in global repertoire structure. Because every patient had alopecia, a presumed autoimmune disease, the patients' immune response might differ from that of healthy individuals. A positive correlation was found between the number of PT1 expanded TCRs and patch test score, with significance reached at thresholds 8, 16 and 32 but not 4. Significantly more large CDR3 similarity clusters were formed by expanded TCRs than by pre-sensitization or healthy control sets, consistent with antigen-driven responses.

From the germline V gene, CDR1 is SQVTM and CDR2 is ANQGSEA. Taken from cysteine to phenylalanine, the CDR3 has 14 residues. The only DNA kept is the CDR3, 42 bases in frame from the first base. Germline trimming: 4 bases from V, 2 bases from J; junction bases outside gene matches: 8. The time point label of this sample denotes: patch test 3, about 24 weeks after DPC sensitization. The sample's treatment or condition label, in plain terms: therapeutic diphenylcyclopropenone sensitization with weekly scalp DPC. Blood at each patch-test visit was drawn before the patch test was applied. Patients were eligible if aged 18 to 70, diagnosed with alopecia and judged suitable for DPC therapy, and pregnant patients were excluded. Unfractionated whole blood was collected in Tempus Blood RNA tubes, and total RNA was extracted from that blood. This clonotype was counted many times. The antigen this receptor binds is unknown. Base qualities are missing; no much larger clone stands one base away.

Libraries were prepared through RACE. The instrument given in TCRdb is NextSeq 500. During library preparation, unique molecular identifiers were attached to individual cDNA molecules so that TCRs could be counted quantitatively and reproducibly. From each blood RNA sample, both TCR alpha and TCR beta chains were sequenced. The published analysis was carried out like this. The median number of TCRs per sample was over 95,000, ranging from about 23,224 to 750,000. V, J and CDR3 annotation of the TCR reads was carried out using the Decombinator software suite. For PS versus PT1 abundance plots, all samples were subsampled to the same number of TCRs (28,000). TCRs were defined as expanded if absent before sensitization and observed at least eight times at the 2-week time point. Through fastp at Q25 and MiXCR, TCRdb rebuilt clones from the public reads, retaining in-frame beta chains. Here each entry gathers all rows of one CDR3 protein and keeps the most common genes and DNA. TCRdb's processing, not the authors' own work, is the source of the V and J calls. For this sample the table gives tens of thousands of distinct CDR3 sequences, of which 13% were detected only once. The top ten clones comprise approximately 5% of the sample.

The sequencing here drew on whole blood, taken in connection with sensitization to the hapten diphenylcyclopropenone (DPC). This clonotype was obtained from a woman in her forties or fifties with alopecia areata. Some clones in this sample may be carry-over from other donors' samples. The sequence joins TRBV29-1 to TRBJ2-7; 7 middle bases align to TRBD2. The DNA reads TGCAGCGTTGTTGGGGGGGGTTTTGCCTACGAGCAGTACTTC. Translated, it gives CSVVGGGFAYEQYF.